The source of this TCR beta chain is a study of blood T cell repertoires in COVID-19. Study in general: Spain, Italy and the United States supplied samples that represented acute and convalescent COVID-19. PBMCs, B-cell-depleted T cells, or T cells were the source of the cDNA or gDNA that made up the material.

Only in-frame clones appear in the TCRdb table, and some are missing; sequencing was by immunoSEQ multiplex PCR. The sample shows about 490,000 clones, over 75% of them seen only once. CDR1 and CDR2 from the germline V gene are SGHTA and FQGNSA. V was clipped by 1 base and J by 13 bases, with 14 bases between them. The length of the CDR3 is 13 residues. The receptor was derived from a human donor in a cohort sampled during active COVID-19. Sequencing used peripheral blood. V and J are TRBV7-2 and TRBJ2-1; D is perhaps TRBD2 (5 bases). CDR3 residues: CASSLGADSSQFF. CDR3 nucleotides: TGTGCCAGCAGCTTAGGAGCGGACTCCTCCCAGTTCTTC. The full variable domain, its missing parts supplied by reference TRBV7-2 and TRBJ2-1, is GAGVSQSPSNKVTEKGKDVELRCDPISGHTALYWYRQSLGQGLEFLIYFQGNSAPDKSGLPSDRFSAERTGGSVSTLTIQRTQQEDSAVYLCASSLGADSSQFFGPGTRLTVL.